This entry describes one TCR beta chain. Its target is unknown. This record belongs to a study of identical twins. The CDR3 covers 14 residues. V was shortened by 5 bases and J by 8 bases, with 16 bases between the two germline ends. In TCRdb, the 5' RACE reads were re-called with MiXCR into one record per CDR3 protein. The sample includes 1.5 million or so distinct CDR3 sequences, roughly 35% seen only once; the top ten take under 0.35%. Study conclusions and caveats: Findings depended on cross-sectional statistics rather than tracking the same donors. Modelling approaches yielded underestimates of out-of-frame TCR alpha sharing between monozygotic twins. Analyses of zero insertions could, in part, be confounded by invariant MAIT and iNKT cells.

Specimen: cord blood. This receptor was taken from a newborn girl in good health. The rearrangement links TRBV12-3 or TRBV12-4 to TRBJ2-1; D remains unclear. The CDR3 reads CASSREDPADEQFF. CDR3 in DNA: TGTGCCAGCAGTCGAGAGGACCCGGCGGATGAGCAGTTCTTC.